A single sample gave rise to the 20 T cell receptor beta chains below, sequenced in a study of shared T cell receptors in the human thymus. Repertoires were generated with immunoSEQ multiplex PCR, while TCRdb's copy carries only in-frame clones and drops some. This sample has some 700,000 clones; roughly 90% occur once, and the top ten carry over 0.008%. The same data also contributed to another study, on human thymus T cells.

Source material: thymocytes. The receptors stem from a boy under three years old with a congenital heart defect.

The rearrangement uses TRBV12-5 and TRBJ1-2; D is perhaps TRBD1 (6 bases). CDR1 LGHNT and CDR2 FRNRAP come from the germline V gene. Trimming removed 4 bases at V and 1 base at J, with 10 bases between. The CDR3 is 14 residues long. CDR3 DNA: TGTGCTAGTGGTTCAGGGGACAATAACTATGGCTACACCTTC. Translating it yields CASGSGDNNYGYTF.

This clone was seen a handful of times. The chain carries TRBV18 and TRBJ1-4, with 10 bases lining up with TRBD1. The germline V gene has CDR1 KGHSH and CDR2 LQKENI. The CDR3 loop spans 17 amino acids. Trimming removed 3 bases from V and 8 bases from J; junction bases left unmatched: 12. For the CDR3, the DNA is TGTGCCAGCTCACCGCGGCCCCGACAGGGGGCCGGGGAAAAACTGTTTTTT. Protein sequence: CASSPRPRQGAGEKLFF.

CDR3 region: CASSQEFELSYGYTF. The CDR3 DNA reads TGCGCCAGCAGCCAAGAGTTCGAGCTTAGCTATGGCTACACCTTC. The rearrangement links TRBV4-3 to TRBJ1-2; no clear D gene. The germline V gene encodes CDR1 LGHNA and CDR2 YSLEER. This CDR3 spans 15 amino acids. The germline V and J ends were trimmed by 0 bases and 4 bases, with 12 bases remaining between them.

Comment on this clone: Germline and junction disagree at one end, which may indicate a read error. J is TRBJ2-7 and V is TRBV5-3; weak D call: TRBD1 (6 bases). TRBV5-3 is reported as an ORF; its role is uncertain. This CDR3 is built from 8 residues. The CDR3 reads CARSSQGF. In DNA, the CDR3 is TGTGCCAGAAGCTCCCAGGGGTTC.

The chain carries TRBV25-1 and TRBJ2-4; perhaps TRBD1 as D (6 bases). V dropped 11 bases and J dropped 4 bases, with 18 bases sitting between them. In germline, CDR1 is MGHDK, CDR2 SYGVNS. This CDR3 spans 14 amino acids. CDR3 nucleotide sequence: TGTGCCTCTTCGTTTACCGGGACAAAAAACATTCAGTACTTC. It is translated as CASSFTGTKNIQYF.

The rearrangement uses TRBV5-1 and TRBJ1-1; TRBD1 might be the D (6 bases). From germline, CDR1 is SGHRS and CDR2 YFSETQ. The CDR3 extends over 14 amino acids. V was pared by 4 bases and J by 4 bases, with 14 bases between. DNA for the CDR3: TGCGCCAGCAGCCAGAAGACAGGAGGCACTGAAGCTTTCTTT. This sequence encodes CASSQKTGGTEAFF.

The chain combines TRBV27 with TRBJ2-1, with 7 positions matching TRBD2. V trimming: 4 bases; J trimming: 12 bases; junction bases outside the gene matches: 6. The CDR3 totals 12 residues. Germline-derived CDR1 and CDR2 are MNHEY and SMNVEV (reference sequence). CDR3 amino acids: CASSYPGGTQFF. The CDR3 DNA reads as TGTGCCAGCAGTTACCCCGGGGGGACGCAGTTCTTC.

The chain is built from TRBV4-3 and TRBJ2-7; weak D call: TRBD2 (5 bases). The CDR3 runs 15 residues. Trimming shortened V by 0 bases and J by 2 bases, and 11 bases separated the two germline ends. Germline V gene lookup returns CDR1 LGHNA and CDR2 YSLEER. The CDR3 region has the DNA TGCGCCAGCAGCCAAGACGGGGTCGGACCCTACGAGCAGTACTTC. Its translation: CASSQDGVGPYEQYF.

The rearrangement joins TRBV9 to TRBJ2-1; perhaps TRBD2 as D (7 bases). Germline assignment: CDR1 SGDLS and CDR2 YYNGEE. The ends were cut back, 0 bases at V and 0 bases at J, with 22 bases in the middle. The CDR3 extends over 20 amino acids. The CDR3 DNA is TGTGCCAGCAGCGTAGCGGGGGGCGAGGGGCCATCTAGCTCCTACAATGAGCAGTTCTTC. Its translation: CASSVAGGEGPSSSYNEQFF.

The chain links TRBV15 to TRBJ1-4, with 7 bases fitting TRBD1. Looked up from germline, CDR1 is LNHNV and CDR2 is YYDKDF (reference sequence). The CDR3 length is 16 residues. The junction had 10 bases not matched to a gene; V was cut back by 2 bases and J by 7 bases. This CDR3 reads CATSRPDRAEGEKLFF. CDR3 coding DNA: TGTGCCACCAGCAGACCCGACAGGGCGGAGGGTGAAAAACTGTTTTTT.

DNA for the CDR3: TGTGCCTGGAGAGCCAGGAGGGCCGCCGCAGATACGCAGTATTTT. It encodes CAWRARRAAADTQYF. The chain joins TRBV30 to TRBJ2-3; the D gene is possibly TRBD2 (6 bases). With 3 bases removed from V and 4 bases from J, the gap between germline ends came to 17 bases. The CDR3 is made up of 15 amino acids. Germline assignment: CDR1 GTSNPN and CDR2 SVGIG (reference sequence).

The rearrangement uses TRBV29-1 and TRBJ2-7, with 11 bases matching TRBD2. This CDR3 comprises 15 residues. The germline CDR1 and CDR2 sequences are SQVTM and ANQGSEA. The ends lost 4 bases at V and 4 bases at J; junction bases unmatched: 9. The CDR3 nucleotides read TGCAGCGTTGCTAGCAACACTAGCGGGAGTTACGAGCAGTACTTC. Translating it yields CSVASNTSGSYEQYF.

This clone came up once. The V gene is TRBV5-4, the J gene TRBJ2-1; D perhaps matches TRBD2 (5 bases). Between the trimmed V and J ends, which lost 1 base and 7 bases, there was a span of 12 bases. This CDR3 contains 14 residues. Germline assignment: CDR1 SGHNT and CDR2 YYREEE (reference sequence). This CDR3 is CASSLLDYGNEQFF. As DNA, the CDR3 is TGTGCCAGCAGCTTGCTCGACTACGGTAATGAGCAGTTCTTC.

This sequence joins TRBV7-2 and TRBJ2-5; 12 nucleotides align to TRBD2. In germline, CDR1 is SGHTA, CDR2 FQGNSA. Trimming cost V 3 bases and J 3 bases; bases outside gene matches: 5. The length of the CDR3 is 16 residues. CDR3 nucleotide sequence: TGTGCCAGCAGCTTCCCTAGCGGGAGGGCCGAAGAGACCCAGTACTTC. Its protein product is CASSFPSGRAEETQYF. Supplemented by reference TRBV7-2 and TRBJ2-5, the full variable domain reads GAGVSQSPSNKVTEKGKDVELRCDPISGHTALYWYRQSLGQGLEFLIYFQGNSAPDKSGLPSDRFSAERTGGSVSTLTIQRTQQEDSAVYLCASSFPSGRAEETQYFGPGTRLLVL.

The V and J genes are TRBV7-8 and TRBJ2-5; maybe TRBD2 (5 bases). With 0 bases removed from V and 2 bases from J, the gap between germline ends came to 7 bases. This CDR3 is built from 14 residues. Germline V gives CDR1 SGHVS, CDR2 FQNEAQ. The CDR3, as DNA: TGTGCCAGCAGCTTAGCGGAGCGGCAAGAGACCCAGTACTTC. It is translated as CASSLAERQETQYF.

This rearrangement joins TRBV7-2 to TRBJ2-7, with TRBD2 as a possible D gene (5 bases). Germline V gene sequence: CDR1 SGHTA, CDR2 FQGNSA. The ends were cut back, 7 bases at V and 0 bases at J, with 13 bases in the middle. This CDR3 comprises 14 residues. CDR3 nucleotide sequence: TGTGCCAGCACCTGGAGGTCCCCCTCCTACGAGCAGTACTTC. It encodes CASTWRSPSYEQYF.

The chain links TRBV15 to TRBJ2-7; the D gene is possibly TRBD2 (7 bases). The CDR3 sequence is 15 residues long. CDR1 is LNHNV, CDR2 YYDKDF, per germline (reference sequence). The V end was cut by 7 bases, the J end by 4 bases, with 20 bases between. The CDR3 here is CATTSIGRGPYEQYF. For the CDR3, the DNA is TGTGCCACCACCAGCATTGGGCGGGGGCCGTACGAGCAGTACTTC.

The chain employs TRBV19 and TRBJ2-4; TRBD2 matches 15 bases. This CDR3 is 20 amino acids long. Trimming removed 5 bases from V and 0 bases from J; junction bases left unmatched: 11. Per the germline V gene, CDR1 is LNHDA and CDR2 is SQIVND (reference sequence). CDR3 sequence: CASSFYNRTSGRGAKNIQYF. Written as DNA, the CDR3 is TGTGCCAGTAGTTTCTACAATCGGACTAGCGGGAGGGGAGCCAAAAACATTCAGTACTTC.

The chain couples TRBV5-5 to TRBJ2-3; D remains unclear. Germline assignment: CDR1 SGHKS and CDR2 YYEKEE (reference sequence). This CDR3 comprises 14 residues. V shed 1 base and J shed 8 bases, with 14 bases lying between them. This chain's CDR3 is CASSLWVVLGTQYF. Here the CDR3 DNA reads TGTGCCAGCAGCTTGTGGGTAGTGCTAGGTACGCAGTATTTT. The full variable domain, rest sourced from reference TRBV5-5 and TRBJ2-3, is DAGVTQSPTHLIKTRGQQVTLRCSPISGHKSVSWYQQVLGQGPQFIFQYYEKEERGRGNFPDRFSARQFPNYSSELNVNALLLGDSALYLCASSLWVVLGTQYFGPGTRLTVL.

Concerning this clone: One junction end disagrees with the germline gene, perhaps due to a read error. The chain joins TRBV5-5 to TRBJ2-7; 8 nucleotides agree with TRBD2. Germline V gene data show CDR1 as SGHKS and CDR2 as YYEKEE (reference sequence). The CDR3 is 17 amino acids. The CDR3 DNA reads TGTGCCAGCAGCTTGGGAGCGGCCCCCGGGGGGGCTTACGAGCAGTACTTT. Amino acid sequence: CASSLGAAPGGAYEQYF.